The present T cell receptor beta chain was sequenced within a study of blood T cell repertoires in COVID-19. TCRdb's table, derived via immunoSEQ multiplex PCR, lists solely in-frame clones and lacks some. Of more than 90,000 clones in the sample, about nine tenths were seen once. Sequencing was performed on peripheral blood. This receptor was taken from a human donor in a cohort sampled during active COVID-19.

CDR3 region: CASSDERDRGGETQYF. CDR3 nucleotide sequence: TGTGCCAGCAGTGACGAGCGGGACCGAGGAGGAGAGACCCAGTACTTC. J is TRBJ2-5 and V is TRBV25-1; 7 nucleotides agree with TRBD2. The CDR3 is 16 amino acids. The ends lost 3 bases at V and 4 bases at J; junction bases unmatched: 11. CDR1 is MGHDK and CDR2 is SYGVNS in the germline V gene.